Included here is one T cell receptor (beta chain) sequence, with context. What it binds is not known. This specimen comes from a study of human T cells and chemical hapten exposure. Findings of the study overall: DPC sensitization produced no change in TCRs with frequency above 1 in 1000.

CDR1 is LGHNT, CDR2 FRNRAP, per germline. The CDR3 contains 14 residues. V lost 6 bases, J lost 7 bases, and 15 bases lay in between. TCRdb itself ran the RACE reads through MiXCR, one entry per CDR3 protein. Here the sample spans approximately 80,000 distinct CDR3 sequences, over 8.5% being singletons. The time point is: patch test 1, 2 weeks after DPC sensitization. Stated treatment: therapeutic diphenylcyclopropenone sensitization with weekly scalp DPC. V gene TRBV12-5 combines with J gene TRBJ2-2, with D possibly being TRBD2 (5 bases). This sample comprised whole blood, obtained in connection with sensitization to the hapten diphenylcyclopropenone (DPC). This receptor was identified in a woman aged 50 to 60 with alopecia areata. Some clones in this sample may be carry-over from other donors' samples. CDR3 in amino acids: CASGPSGKGGELFF. The CDR3, as DNA: TGTGCTAGTGGCCCCTCCGGGAAGGGCGGGGAGCTGTTTTTT.